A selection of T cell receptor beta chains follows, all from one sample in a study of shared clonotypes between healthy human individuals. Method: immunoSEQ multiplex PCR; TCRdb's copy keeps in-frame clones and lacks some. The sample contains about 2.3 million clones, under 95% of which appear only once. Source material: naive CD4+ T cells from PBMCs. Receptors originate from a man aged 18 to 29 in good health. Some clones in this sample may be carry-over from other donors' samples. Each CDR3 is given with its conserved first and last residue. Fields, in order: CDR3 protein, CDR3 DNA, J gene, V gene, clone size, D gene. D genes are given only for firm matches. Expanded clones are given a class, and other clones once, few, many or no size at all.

CDR3: CASTWWGSGTDTQYF
DNA: TGTGCCAGCACTTGGTGGGGTAGCGGCACAGATACGCAGTATTTT
J: TRBJ2-3
V: TRBV27
size: once
D: NA

CDR3: CASSQVGLAGYQETQYF
DNA: TGCGCCAGCAGCCAGGTGGGACTAGCGGGGTACCAAGAGACCCAGTACTTC
J: TRBJ2-5
V: TRBV4-1
size: NA
D: TRBD2

CDR3: CASSAVSGGISEQYF
DNA: TGTGCCAGCAGCGCCGTAAGCGGGGGCATCAGTGAGCAGTACTTC
J: TRBJ2-7
V: TRBV9
size: NA
D: TRBD2

CDR3: CASSPTLKTGGGYEQYF
DNA: TGTGCCAGCAGCCCAACCCTGAAGACAGGGGGCGGCTACGAGCAGTACTTC
J: TRBJ2-7
V: TRBV5-5
size: NA
D: TRBD1

CDR3: CASSVAGTNNQPQHF
DNA: TGTGCCAGCAGCGTAGCTGGGACGAACAATCAGCCCCAGCATTTT
J: TRBJ1-5
V: TRBV9
size: NA
D: NA

CDR3: CASSSAWTGNYNEQFF
DNA: TGTGCCAGCAGCTCTGCCTGGACAGGCAACTACAATGAGCAGTTCTTC
J: TRBJ2-1
V: TRBV7-9
size: NA
D: TRBD1

CDR3: CASTDPRGRGTEAFF
DNA: TGTGCCAGCACCGACCCAAGGGGGCGGGGCACTGAAGCTTTCTTT
J: TRBJ1-1
V: TRBV2
size: NA
D: TRBD1

CDR3: CASSSLGPETQYF
DNA: TGTGCCAGCAGTTCCCTAGGACCAGAGACCCAGTACTTC
J: TRBJ2-5
V: TRBV28
size: NA
D: NA

CDR3: CSVPSTSGAISTDTQYF
DNA: TGCAGCGTACCAAGTACCTCCGGGGCAATTAGCACAGATACGCAGTATTTT
J: TRBJ2-3
V: TRBV29-1
size: NA
D: NA

CDR3: CASRVSHLQVQGVYTGELFF
DNA: TGCGCCAGCAGGGTATCCCACCTCCAGGTGCAGGGGGTGTACACCGGGGAGCTGTTTTTT
J: TRBJ2-2
V: TRBV4-1
size: NA
D: TRBD1

CDR3: CASSSHRGNGYTF
DNA: TGTGCCAGCAGTTCTCACAGGGGAAACGGCTACACCTTC
J: TRBJ1-2
V: TRBV6-6
size: NA
D: TRBD1

CDR3: CASNPSGGRSGNTIYF
DNA: TGTGCCAGCAATCCATCCGGAGGGCGCTCTGGAAACACCATATATTTT
J: TRBJ1-3
V: TRBV27
size: once
D: NA

CDR3: CASSGPFLEYEQYF
DNA: TGTGCCAGCAGTGGGCCATTTTTGGAGTACGAGCAGTACTTC
J: TRBJ2-7
V: TRBV2
size: NA
D: NA

CDR3: CASNSGRTLYEQYF
DNA: TGCGCCAGCAATAGCGGGAGAACCTTATACGAGCAGTACTTC
J: TRBJ2-7
V: TRBV5-1
size: NA
D: TRBD2

CDR3: CASSLVSRGPTHGYTF
DNA: TGTGCCAGCAGCTTAGTCAGTCGGGGTCCCACCCATGGCTACACCTTC
J: TRBJ1-2
V: TRBV11-2
size: NA
D: NA

CDR3: CASSSRGTQYF
DNA: TGTGCCAGTAGTTCCCGGGGGACCCAGTACTTC
J: TRBJ2-5
V: TRBV19
size: NA
D: NA

CDR3: CASSPQQAGGPNEQFF
DNA: TGTGCCAGCTCACCACAACAAGCGGGAGGGCCCAATGAGCAGTTCTTC
J: TRBJ2-1
V: TRBV18
size: NA
D: TRBD2

CDR3: CASSFTSGSYEQYF
DNA: TGTGCCAGCAGCTTTACTAGCGGCTCCTACGAGCAGTACTTC
J: TRBJ2-7
V: TRBV5-4
size: NA
D: TRBD2

CDR3: CASSYRDRGFEKLFF
DNA: TGTGCCAGCAGTTATCGGGACAGGGGTTTCGAAAAACTGTTTTTT
J: TRBJ1-4
V: TRBV6-5
size: NA
D: TRBD1

CDR3: CASGSDFAYEQYF
DNA: TGTGCTAGTGGTTCCGACTTTGCCTACGAGCAGTACTTC
J: TRBJ2-7
V: TRBV12-5
size: NA
D: NA

CDR3: CASSSWDRAGKTQYF
DNA: TGTGCCAGCAGCTCCTGGGACAGGGCGGGGAAGACCCAGTACTTC
J: TRBJ2-5
V: TRBV7-9
size: NA
D: TRBD1

CDR3: CATSRPTGERNEQFF
DNA: TGTGCCACCAGCAGACCGACAGGCGAGCGGAATGAGCAGTTCTTC
J: TRBJ2-1
V: TRBV15
size: NA
D: NA

CDR3: CASSQGRGVNTEAFF
DNA: TGCGCCAGCAGCCAAGGAAGGGGTGTGAACACTGAAGCTTTCTTT
J: TRBJ1-1
V: TRBV4-1
size: NA
D: NA

CDR3: CASSLGPGGIEQFF
DNA: TGTGCCAGCAGCTTAGGACCCGGTGGGATTGAGCAGTTCTTC
J: TRBJ2-1
V: TRBV5-6
size: NA
D: NA

CDR3: CASSLYANQPQHF
DNA: TGTGCCAGCAGTCTCTACGCGAATCAGCCCCAGCATTTT
J: TRBJ1-5
V: TRBV6-6
size: NA
D: NA

CDR3: CASSRGGGQPQHF
DNA: TGCGCCAGCAGCCGAGGGGGAGGCCAGCCCCAGCATTTT
J: TRBJ1-5
V: TRBV5-1
size: NA
D: NA

CDR3: CASSQLWGRTPNGELFF
DNA: TGCGCCAGCAGCCAGCTGTGGGGCCGGACGCCGAACGGGGAGCTGTTTTTT
J: TRBJ2-2
V: TRBV4-3
size: NA
D: NA

CDR3: CASSEGGSGEKLFF
DNA: TGTGCCAGCAGTGAGGGCGGGTCGGGTGAAAAACTGTTTTTT
J: TRBJ1-4
V: TRBV2
size: NA
D: NA

CDR3: CASSQDQGAKNIQYF
DNA: TGCGCCAGCAGCCAAGATCAGGGAGCCAAAAACATTCAGTACTTC
J: TRBJ2-4
V: TRBV4-3
size: NA
D: NA

CDR3: CASSQDPANYGYTF
DNA: TGTGCCAGCAGCCAAGACCCAGCAAACTATGGCTACACCTTC
J: TRBJ1-2
V: TRBV4-2
size: NA
D: NA

CDR3: CASSEEVQLEQYF
DNA: TGTGCCAGCAGTGAAGAAGTCCAACTCGAGCAGTACTTC
J: TRBJ2-7
V: TRBV2
size: NA
D: NA

CDR3: CASSIARETQYF
DNA: TGTGCCAGCAGCATAGCCCGGGAGACCCAGTACTTC
J: TRBJ2-5
V: TRBV5-4
size: NA
D: NA

CDR3: CASRLGRRVNQPQHF
DNA: TGTGCCAGCAGACTCGGACGGAGGGTAAATCAGCCCCAGCATTTT
J: TRBJ1-5
V: TRBV2
size: NA
D: NA

CDR3: CASSLDNQPQHF
DNA: TGTGCCAGCTCCCTAGACAATCAGCCCCAGCATTTT
J: TRBJ1-5
V: TRBV2
size: NA
D: NA

CDR3: CASSLAGRGPYEQYF
DNA: TGTGCCAGCAGCTTGGCCGGGAGGGGGCCCTACGAGCAGTACTTC
J: TRBJ2-7
V: TRBV5-5
size: NA
D: NA

CDR3: CASSGGHLAGGPDEQFF
DNA: TGTGCCAGCAGTGGCGGCCATCTAGCGGGAGGGCCGGATGAGCAGTTCTTC
J: TRBJ2-1
V: TRBV28
size: NA
D: TRBD2

CDR3: CASSARTNYGYTF
DNA: TGTGCCAGCAGCGCCAGAACTAACTATGGCTACACCTTC
J: TRBJ1-2
V: TRBV9
size: NA
D: NA

CDR3: CASSLGLAGATEQFF
DNA: TGCGCCAGCAGCTTGGGACTAGCGGGAGCCACTGAGCAGTTCTTC
J: TRBJ2-1
V: TRBV5-1
size: NA
D: TRBD2

CDR3: CASSLGQGSNQPQHF
DNA: TGTGCCAGCAGCCTCGGACAGGGAAGCAATCAGCCCCAGCATTTT
J: TRBJ1-5
V: TRBV28
size: NA
D: TRBD1

CDR3: CASSGSGYEQYF
DNA: TGCGCCAGCAGTGGATCTGGTTACGAGCAGTACTTC
J: TRBJ2-7
V: TRBV10-1
size: NA
D: NA

CDR3: CAWSVGASPGYEQYF
DNA: TGTGCCTGGAGTGTCGGAGCCAGCCCGGGCTACGAGCAGTACTTC
J: TRBJ2-7
V: TRBV30
size: NA
D: NA

CDR3: CASSGGNQPQHF
DNA: TGTGCCAGCAGCGGGGGCAATCAGCCCCAGCATTTT
J: TRBJ1-5
V: TRBV2
size: NA
D: NA

CDR3: CASSLAGRGYTF
DNA: TGTGCCAGCAGTTTAGCCGGGCGCGGCTACACCTTC
J: TRBJ1-2
V: TRBV28
size: many
D: NA

CDR3: CASSSRQGLETQYF
DNA: TGTGCCAGCTCATCGCGACAGGGGCTAGAGACCCAGTACTTC
J: TRBJ2-5
V: TRBV18
size: once
D: TRBD1

CDR3: CASRQGAASEKLFF
DNA: TGTGCCAGCAGGCAGGGGGCCGCAAGTGAAAAACTGTTTTTT
J: TRBJ1-4
V: TRBV28
size: NA
D: TRBD1

CDR3: CASSPSYDSLDEQYF
DNA: TGCGCCAGCAGTCCTTCCTACGACAGTCTCGACGAGCAGTACTTC
J: TRBJ2-7
V: TRBV10-1
size: NA
D: NA

CDR3: CASSFISGQGFNYGYTF
DNA: TGTGCCAGCAGTTTTATTTCGGGACAGGGCTTTAACTATGGCTACACCTTC
J: TRBJ1-2
V: TRBV27
size: NA
D: TRBD1

CDR3: CASSLIGGTEAFF
DNA: TGTGCCAGCAGTTTGATCGGGGGCACTGAAGCTTTCTTT
J: TRBJ1-1
V: TRBV28
size: NA
D: NA

CDR3: CASSPPFRDEQYF
DNA: TGTGCCAGCAGTCCGCCCTTTAGGGACGAGCAGTACTTC
J: TRBJ2-7
V: TRBV28
size: NA
D: NA

CDR3: CASSWTGDGYTF
DNA: TGTGCCAGCAGTTGGACAGGGGATGGCTACACCTTC
J: TRBJ1-2
V: TRBV25-1
size: NA
D: TRBD1

CDR3: CSVGRPAGELFF
DNA: TGCAGCGTTGGCCGGCCGGCCGGGGAGCTGTTTTTT
J: TRBJ2-2
V: TRBV29-1
size: NA
D: NA

CDR3: CASSLGPQGKYGYTF
DNA: TGTGCCAGCAGCTTGGGACCACAGGGGAAATATGGCTACACCTTC
J: TRBJ1-2
V: TRBV5-8
size: NA
D: TRBD1

CDR3: CASSQRGLVQDTQYF
DNA: TGCGCCAGCAGCCAACGGGGACTAGTACAAGATACGCAGTATTTT
J: TRBJ2-3
V: TRBV4-1
size: NA
D: TRBD2